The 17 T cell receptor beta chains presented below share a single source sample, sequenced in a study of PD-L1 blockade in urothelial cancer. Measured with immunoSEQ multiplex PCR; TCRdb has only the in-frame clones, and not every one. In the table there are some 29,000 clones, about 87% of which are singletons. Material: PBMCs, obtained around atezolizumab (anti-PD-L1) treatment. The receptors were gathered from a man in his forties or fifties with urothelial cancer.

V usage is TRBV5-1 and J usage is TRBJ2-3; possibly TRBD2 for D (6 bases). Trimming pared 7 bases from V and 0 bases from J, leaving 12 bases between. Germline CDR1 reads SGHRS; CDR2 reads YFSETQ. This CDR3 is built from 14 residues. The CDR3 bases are TGCGCCAGCGCTCTAGCGTCTAGCACAGATACGCAGTATTTT. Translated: CASALASSTDTQYF.

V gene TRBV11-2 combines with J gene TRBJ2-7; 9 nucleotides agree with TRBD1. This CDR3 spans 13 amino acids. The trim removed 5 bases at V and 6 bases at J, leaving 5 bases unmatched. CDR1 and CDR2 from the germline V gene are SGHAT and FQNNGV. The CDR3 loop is CASSPGQGTEQYF. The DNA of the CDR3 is TGTGCCAGCAGCCCGGGACAGGGAACCGAGCAGTACTTC.

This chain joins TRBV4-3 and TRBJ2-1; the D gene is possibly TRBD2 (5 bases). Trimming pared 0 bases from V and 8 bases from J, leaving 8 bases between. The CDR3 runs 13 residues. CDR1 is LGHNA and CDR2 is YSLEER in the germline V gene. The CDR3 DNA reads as TGCGCCAGCAGCCAAGATCGGGGTGATGAGCAGTTCTTC. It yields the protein CASSQDRGDEQFF.

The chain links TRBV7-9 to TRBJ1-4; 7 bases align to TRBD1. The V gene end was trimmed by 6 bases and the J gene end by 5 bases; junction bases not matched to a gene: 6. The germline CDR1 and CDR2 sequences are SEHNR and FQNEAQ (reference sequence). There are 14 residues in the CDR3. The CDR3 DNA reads TGTGCCAGCAGTTACAGGGGTGAAAATGAAAAACTGTTTTTT. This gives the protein CASSYRGENEKLFF.

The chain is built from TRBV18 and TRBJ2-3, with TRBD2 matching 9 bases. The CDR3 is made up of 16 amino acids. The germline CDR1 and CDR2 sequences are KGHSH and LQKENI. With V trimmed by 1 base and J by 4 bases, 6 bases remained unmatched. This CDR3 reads CASSPRLQREADTQYF. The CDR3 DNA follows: TGTGCCAGCTCACCACGTCTTCAGCGGGAGGCAGATACGCAGTATTTT.

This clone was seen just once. The DNA of the CDR3 is TGTGCCAGCAGCGCAGGGGTAGGGGAATGGGATACGCAGTATTTT. It encodes CASSAGVGEWDTQYF. The chain combines TRBV9 with TRBJ2-3; D possibly corresponds to TRBD1 (6 bases). This CDR3 is built from 15 residues. Germline V gives CDR1 SGDLS, CDR2 YYNGEE. Deletions cut 3 bases from V and 6 bases from J, with 17 bases between.

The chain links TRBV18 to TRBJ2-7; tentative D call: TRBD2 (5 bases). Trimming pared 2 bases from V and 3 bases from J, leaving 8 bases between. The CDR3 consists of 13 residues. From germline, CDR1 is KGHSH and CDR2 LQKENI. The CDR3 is CASSPSGIYEQYF. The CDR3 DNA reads TGTGCCAGCTCACCATCGGGGATCTACGAGCAGTACTTC. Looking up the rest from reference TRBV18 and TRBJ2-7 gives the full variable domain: NAGVMQNPRHLVRRRGQEARLRCSPMKGHSHVYWYRQLPEEGLKFMVYLQKENIIDESGMPKERFSAEFPKEGPSILRIQQVVRGDSAAYFCASSPSGIYEQYFGPGTRLTVT.

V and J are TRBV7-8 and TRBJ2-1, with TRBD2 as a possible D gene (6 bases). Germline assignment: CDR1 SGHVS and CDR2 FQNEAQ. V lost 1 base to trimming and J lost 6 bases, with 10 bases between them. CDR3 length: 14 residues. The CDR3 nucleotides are TGTGCCAGCAGCTTAGGGAGGGCGGTCAATGAGCAGTTCTTC. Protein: CASSLGRAVNEQFF.

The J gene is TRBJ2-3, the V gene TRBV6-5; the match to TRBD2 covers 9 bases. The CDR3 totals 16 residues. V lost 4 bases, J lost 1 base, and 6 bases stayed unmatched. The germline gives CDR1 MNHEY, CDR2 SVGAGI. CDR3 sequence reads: CASSSSIAGGTDTQYF. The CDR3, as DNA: TGTGCCAGCAGTTCCTCTATAGCGGGAGGCACAGATACGCAGTATTTT.

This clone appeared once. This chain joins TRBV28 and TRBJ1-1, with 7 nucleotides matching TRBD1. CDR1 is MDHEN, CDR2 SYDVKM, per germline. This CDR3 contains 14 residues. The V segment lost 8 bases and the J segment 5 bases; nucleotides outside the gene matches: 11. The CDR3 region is CASAGTARGTEAFF. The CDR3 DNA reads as TGTGCCAGCGCGGGGACAGCCCGGGGTACTGAAGCTTTCTTT.

The CDR3 DNA reads TGTGCCAGCAGTTTTAGCGGGGGACTTCACCCAATCTACGAGCAGTACTTC. Amino acid sequence: CASSFSGGLHPIYEQYF. The chain combines TRBV2 with TRBJ2-5, with 9 bases fitting TRBD2. TRBJ2-7 explains the end of the DNA better; the J call may be wrong. CDR3 size: 17 residues. Germline values: CDR1 SNHLY, CDR2 FYNNEI.

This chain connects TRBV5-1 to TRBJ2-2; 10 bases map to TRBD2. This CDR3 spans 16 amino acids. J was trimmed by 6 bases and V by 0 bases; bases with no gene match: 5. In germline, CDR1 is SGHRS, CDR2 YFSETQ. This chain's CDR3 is CASSLVASGGPGELFF. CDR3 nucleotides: TGCGCCAGCAGCTTGGTAGCTAGCGGGGGACCCGGGGAGCTGTTTTTT. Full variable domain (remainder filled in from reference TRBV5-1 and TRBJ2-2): KAGVTQTPRYLIKTRGQQVTLSCSPISGHRSVSWYQQTPGQGLQFLFEYFSETQRNKGNFPGRFSGRQFSNSRSEMNVSTLELGDSALYLCASSLVASGGPGELFFGEGSRLTVL.

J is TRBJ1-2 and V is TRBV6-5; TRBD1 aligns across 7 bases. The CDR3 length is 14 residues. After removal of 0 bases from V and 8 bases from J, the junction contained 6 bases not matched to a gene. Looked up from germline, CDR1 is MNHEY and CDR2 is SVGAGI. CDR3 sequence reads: CASSYSQPGGGYTF. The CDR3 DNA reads TGTGCCAGCAGTTACTCGCAGCCAGGGGGAGGCTACACCTTC.

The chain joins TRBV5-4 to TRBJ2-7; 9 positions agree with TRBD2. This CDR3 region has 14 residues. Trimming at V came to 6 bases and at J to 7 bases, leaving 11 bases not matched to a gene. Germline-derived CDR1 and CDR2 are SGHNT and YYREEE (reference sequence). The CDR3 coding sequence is TGTGCCAGCAACCCTAGCGGGACCTTGGGGGAGCAGTACTTC. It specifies CASNPSGTLGEQYF. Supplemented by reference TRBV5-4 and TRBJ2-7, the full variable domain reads ETGVTQSPTHLIKTRGQQVTLRCSSQSGHNTVSWYQQALGQGPQFIFQYYREEENGRGNFPPRFSGLQFPNYSSELNVNALELDDSALYLCASNPSGTLGEQYFGPGTRLTVT.

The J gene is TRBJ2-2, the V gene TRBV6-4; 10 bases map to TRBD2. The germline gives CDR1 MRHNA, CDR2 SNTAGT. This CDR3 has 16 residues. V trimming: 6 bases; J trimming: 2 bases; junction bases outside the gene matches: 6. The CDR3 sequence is CASRRTSGTNTGELFF. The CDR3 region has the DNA TGTGCCAGCAGAAGGACTAGCGGAACCAACACCGGGGAGCTGTTTTTT.

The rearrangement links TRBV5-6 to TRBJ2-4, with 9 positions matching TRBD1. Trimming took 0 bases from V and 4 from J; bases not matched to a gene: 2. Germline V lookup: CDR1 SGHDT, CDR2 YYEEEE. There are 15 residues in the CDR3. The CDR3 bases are TGTGCCAGCAGCTTGGGAGGACAGGGGAAAAACATTCAGTACTTC. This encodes CASSLGGQGKNIQYF.

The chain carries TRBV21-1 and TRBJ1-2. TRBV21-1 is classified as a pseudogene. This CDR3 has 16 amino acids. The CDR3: CASSKGGGAPNYGYTF. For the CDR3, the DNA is TGTGCCAGCAGCAAAGGAGGCGGCGCGCCTAACTATGGCTACACCTTC.